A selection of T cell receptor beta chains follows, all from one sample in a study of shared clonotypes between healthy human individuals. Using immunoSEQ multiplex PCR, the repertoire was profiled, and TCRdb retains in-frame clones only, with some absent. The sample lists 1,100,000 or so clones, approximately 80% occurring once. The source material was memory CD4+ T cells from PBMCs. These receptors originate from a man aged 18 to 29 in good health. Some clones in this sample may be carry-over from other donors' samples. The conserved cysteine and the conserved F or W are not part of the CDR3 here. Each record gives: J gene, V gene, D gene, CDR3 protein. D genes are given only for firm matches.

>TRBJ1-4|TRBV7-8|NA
ASSHPTLLGATNEKLF
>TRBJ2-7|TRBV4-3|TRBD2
ASSQFSSGISSYEQY
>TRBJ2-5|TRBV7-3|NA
ASSLIQGNQETQY
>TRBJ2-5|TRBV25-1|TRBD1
ASSPTGVASETQY
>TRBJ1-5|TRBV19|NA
ASSILGDQPQH
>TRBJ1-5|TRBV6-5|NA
ASSPRLGGNQPQH
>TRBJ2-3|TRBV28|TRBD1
ASSSPGTGESDTQY
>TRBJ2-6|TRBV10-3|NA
AISDQLTGANVLT
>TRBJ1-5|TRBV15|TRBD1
ATGQGPQPQH
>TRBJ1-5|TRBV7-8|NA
ASSLGGYSNQPQH
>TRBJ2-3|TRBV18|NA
ASSPSGSTDTQY
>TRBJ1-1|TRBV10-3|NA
AISGLGNTEAF
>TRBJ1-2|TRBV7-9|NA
ASSSSDRGGYGYT
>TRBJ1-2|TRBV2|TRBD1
ASGADGTANYGYT
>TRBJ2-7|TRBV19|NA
ASSTSGNSYEQY
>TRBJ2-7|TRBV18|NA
ASSPQADLSSYEQY
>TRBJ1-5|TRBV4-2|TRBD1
ASSQGGQGNQPQH
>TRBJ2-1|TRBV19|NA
ASSAGQPGDEQF
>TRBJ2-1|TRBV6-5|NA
ASSLRNKQF
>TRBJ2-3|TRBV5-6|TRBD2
ASSLGLAGRGDTQY
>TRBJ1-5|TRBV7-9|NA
ASSSGNYNQPQH
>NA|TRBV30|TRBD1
AWSVFGQGDDEQY
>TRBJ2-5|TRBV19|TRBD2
ASMWGGIETQY
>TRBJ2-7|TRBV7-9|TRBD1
ASSSHGTGSKEQY
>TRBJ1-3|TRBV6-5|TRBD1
ASSRQGTGNTIY
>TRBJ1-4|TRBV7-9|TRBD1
ASSLGVAAGGPTNEKLF
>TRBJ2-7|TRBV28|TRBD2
ASSGTSGRANPYEQY
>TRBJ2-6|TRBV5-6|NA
ASSFFSGANVLT
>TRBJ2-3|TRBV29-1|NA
SGGTSDTQY
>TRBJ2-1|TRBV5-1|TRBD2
ASSSGTNNEQF
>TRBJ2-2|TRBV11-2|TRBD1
ASSFAGGAYTGELF
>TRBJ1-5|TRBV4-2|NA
ASSRTGQSSNQPQH
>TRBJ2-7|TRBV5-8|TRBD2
ASRLTGTSGRAKEQY
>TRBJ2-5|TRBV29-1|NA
SVEGKLARETQY
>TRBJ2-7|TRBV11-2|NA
ASSLVSSYEQY
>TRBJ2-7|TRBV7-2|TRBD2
ASSFPSGRASSYEQY
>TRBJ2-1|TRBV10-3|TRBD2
AISEASGSYNEQF
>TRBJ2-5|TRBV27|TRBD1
ASRENRGRQETQY
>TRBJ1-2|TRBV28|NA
ASRLTIYGYT
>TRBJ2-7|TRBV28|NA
ASVGGGVTAYEQY
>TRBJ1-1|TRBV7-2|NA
ASSLDSGRGAF